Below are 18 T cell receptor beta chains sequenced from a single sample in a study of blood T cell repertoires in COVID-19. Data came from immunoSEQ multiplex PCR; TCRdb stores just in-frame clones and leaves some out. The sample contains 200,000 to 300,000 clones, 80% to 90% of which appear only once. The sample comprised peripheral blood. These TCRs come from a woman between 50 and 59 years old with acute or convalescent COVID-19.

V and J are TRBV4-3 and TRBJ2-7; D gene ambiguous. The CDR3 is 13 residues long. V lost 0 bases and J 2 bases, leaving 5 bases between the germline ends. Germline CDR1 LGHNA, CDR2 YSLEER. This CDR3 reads CASSQDTTYEQYF. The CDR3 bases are TGCGCCAGCAGCCAAGACACAACCTACGAGCAGTACTTC.

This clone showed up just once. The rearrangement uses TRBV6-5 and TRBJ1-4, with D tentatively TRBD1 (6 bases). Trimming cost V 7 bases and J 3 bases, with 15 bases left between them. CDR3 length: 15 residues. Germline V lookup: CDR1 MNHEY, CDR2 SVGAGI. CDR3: CASTHRQAANEKLFF. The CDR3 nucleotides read TGTGCCAGCACCCACAGACAGGCTGCTAATGAAAAACTGTTTTTT.

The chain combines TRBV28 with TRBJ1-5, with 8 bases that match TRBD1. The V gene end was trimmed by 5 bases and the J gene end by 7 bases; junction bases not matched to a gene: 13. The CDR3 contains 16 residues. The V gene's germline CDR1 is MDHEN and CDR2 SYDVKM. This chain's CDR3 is CASSPLQGARGQPQHF. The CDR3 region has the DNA TGTGCCAGCAGTCCGCTCCAGGGGGCGCGGGGACAGCCCCAGCATTTT.

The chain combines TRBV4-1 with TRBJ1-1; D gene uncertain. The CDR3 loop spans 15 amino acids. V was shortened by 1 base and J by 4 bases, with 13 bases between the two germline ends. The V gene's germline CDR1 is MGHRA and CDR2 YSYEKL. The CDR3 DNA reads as TGCGCCAGCAGCCAAGGAGGCGGTTTGAGCACTGAAGCTTTCTTT. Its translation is CASSQGGGLSTEAFF.

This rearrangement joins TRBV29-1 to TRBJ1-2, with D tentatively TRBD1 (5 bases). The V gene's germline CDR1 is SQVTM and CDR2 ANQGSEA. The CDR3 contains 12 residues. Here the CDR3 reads CVSRVANYGYTF. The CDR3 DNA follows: TGCGTCTCCAGGGTAGCTAACTATGGCTACACCTTC.

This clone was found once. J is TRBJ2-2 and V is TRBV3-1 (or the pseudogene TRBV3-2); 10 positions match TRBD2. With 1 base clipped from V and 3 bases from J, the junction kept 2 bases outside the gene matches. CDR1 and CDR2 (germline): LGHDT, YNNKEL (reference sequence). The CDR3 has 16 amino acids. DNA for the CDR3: TGTGCCAGCAGCCAAGTACTAGCGGGACACACCGGGGAGCTGTTTTTT. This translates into CASSQVLAGHTGELFF.

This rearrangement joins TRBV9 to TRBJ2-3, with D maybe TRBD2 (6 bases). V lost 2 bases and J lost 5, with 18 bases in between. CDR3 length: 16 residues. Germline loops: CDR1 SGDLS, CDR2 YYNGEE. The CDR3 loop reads CASSVDSGTFKDTQYF. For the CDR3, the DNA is TGTGCCAGCAGCGTTGATTCCGGGACTTTCAAAGATACGCAGTATTTT.

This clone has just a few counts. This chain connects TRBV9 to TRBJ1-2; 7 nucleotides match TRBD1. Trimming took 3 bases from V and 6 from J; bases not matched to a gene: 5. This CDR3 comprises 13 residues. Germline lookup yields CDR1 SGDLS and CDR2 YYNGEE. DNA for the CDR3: TGTGCCAGCAGCGCCGTTACAGGGGATGGCTACACCTTC. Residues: CASSAVTGDGYTF. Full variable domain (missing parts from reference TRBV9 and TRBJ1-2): DSGVTQTPKHLITATGQRVTLRCSPRSGDLSVYWYQQSLDQGLQFLIQYYNGEERAKGNILERFSAQQFPDLHSELNLSSLELGDSALYFCASSAVTGDGYTFGSGTRLTVV.

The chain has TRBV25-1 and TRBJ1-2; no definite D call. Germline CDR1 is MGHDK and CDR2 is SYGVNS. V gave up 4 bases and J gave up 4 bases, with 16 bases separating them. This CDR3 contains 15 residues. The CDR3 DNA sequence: TGTGCCAGCAGTGCCCCGCACTCAGGAGGCTATGGCTACACCTTC. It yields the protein CASSAPHSGGYGYTF.

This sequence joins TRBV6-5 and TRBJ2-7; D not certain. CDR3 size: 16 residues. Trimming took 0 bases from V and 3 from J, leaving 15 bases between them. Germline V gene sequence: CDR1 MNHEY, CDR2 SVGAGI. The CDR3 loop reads CASSYSIGTEHYEQYF. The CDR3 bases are TGTGCCAGCAGTTACTCGATTGGTACGGAGCACTACGAGCAGTACTTC.

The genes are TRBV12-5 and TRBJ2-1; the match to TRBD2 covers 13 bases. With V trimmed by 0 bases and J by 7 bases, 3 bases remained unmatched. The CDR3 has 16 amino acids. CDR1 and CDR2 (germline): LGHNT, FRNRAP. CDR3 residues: CASGLVGLAGENEQFF. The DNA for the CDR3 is TGTGCTAGTGGTTTGGTTGGACTAGCGGGAGAAAATGAGCAGTTCTTC. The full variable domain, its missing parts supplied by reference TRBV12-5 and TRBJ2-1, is DARVTQTPRHKVTEMGQEVTMRCQPILGHNTVFWYRQTMMQGLELLAYFRNRAPLDDSGMPKDRFSAEMPDATLATLKIQPSEPRDSAVYFCASGLVGLAGENEQFFGPGTRLTVL.

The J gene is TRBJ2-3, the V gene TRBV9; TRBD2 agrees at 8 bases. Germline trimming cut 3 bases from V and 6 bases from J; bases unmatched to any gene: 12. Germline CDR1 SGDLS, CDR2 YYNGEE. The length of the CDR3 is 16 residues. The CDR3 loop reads CASSARTSPGYDTQYF. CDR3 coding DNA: TGTGCCAGCAGCGCCAGGACTAGCCCAGGTTACGATACGCAGTATTTT.

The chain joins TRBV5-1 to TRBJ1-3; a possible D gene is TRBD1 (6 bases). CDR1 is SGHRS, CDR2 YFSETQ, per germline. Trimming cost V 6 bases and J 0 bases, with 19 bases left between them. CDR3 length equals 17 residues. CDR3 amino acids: CASIRSNRDTSGNTIYF. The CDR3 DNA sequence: TGCGCCAGCATCCGATCAAACCGGGACACCTCTGGAAACACCATATATTTT.

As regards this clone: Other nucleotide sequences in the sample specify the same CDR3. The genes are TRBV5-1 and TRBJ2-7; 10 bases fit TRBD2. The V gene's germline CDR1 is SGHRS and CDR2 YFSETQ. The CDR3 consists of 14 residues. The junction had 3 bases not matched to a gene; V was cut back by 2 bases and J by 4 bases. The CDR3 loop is CASSLSSGSYEQYF. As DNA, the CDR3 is TGCGCCAGCAGCTTATCTAGCGGGAGTTACGAGCAGTACTTC.

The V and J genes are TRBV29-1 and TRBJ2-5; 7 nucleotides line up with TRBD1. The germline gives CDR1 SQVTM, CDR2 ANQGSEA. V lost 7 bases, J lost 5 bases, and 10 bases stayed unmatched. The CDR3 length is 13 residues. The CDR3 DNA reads TGCAGCGCCCAGACAGGGAGTGAGGAGACCCAGTACTTC. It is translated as CSAQTGSEETQYF. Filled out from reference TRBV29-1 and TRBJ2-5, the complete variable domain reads SAVISQKPSRDICQRGTSLTIQCQVDSQVTMMFWYRQQPGQSLTLIATANQGSEATYESGFVIDKFPISRPNLTFSTLTVSNMSPEDSSIYLCSAQTGSEETQYFGPGTRLLVL.

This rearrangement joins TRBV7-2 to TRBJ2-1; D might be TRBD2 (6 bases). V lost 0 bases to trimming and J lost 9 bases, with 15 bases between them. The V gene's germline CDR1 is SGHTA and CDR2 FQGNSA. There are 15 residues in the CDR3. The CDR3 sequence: CASSLAGGRGGEQFF. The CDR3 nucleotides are TGTGCCAGCAGCTTAGCGGGAGGTCGGGGCGGTGAGCAGTTCTTC.

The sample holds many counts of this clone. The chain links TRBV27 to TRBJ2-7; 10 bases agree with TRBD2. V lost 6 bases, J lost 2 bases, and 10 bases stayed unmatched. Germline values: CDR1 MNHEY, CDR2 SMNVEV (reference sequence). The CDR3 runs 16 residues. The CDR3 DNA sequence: TGTGCCAGCAGGACGAAGCTAGCGGGAGTTACCTACGAGCAGTACTTC. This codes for CASRTKLAGVTYEQYF.

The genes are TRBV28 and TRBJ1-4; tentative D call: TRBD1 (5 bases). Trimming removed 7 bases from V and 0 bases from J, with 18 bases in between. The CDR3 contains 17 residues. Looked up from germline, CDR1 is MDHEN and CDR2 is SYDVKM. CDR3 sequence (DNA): TGTGCCAGCACTCCTTTTTCTAGGGGCACAACTAATGAAAAACTGTTTTTT. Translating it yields CASTPFSRGTTNEKLFF.